These 24 T cell receptor beta chains came from one sample sequenced in a study of molecular identifiers for immune sequencing clone quantification. TCRdb re-called the PCR reads through MiXCR, storing one row per CDR3 protein. The data hold about 97,000 distinct CDR3 sequences, with roughly 26% observed a single time. Material: naive CD8+ T cells from blood, with Jurkat cell RNA spiked in. Subset: FACS-sorted CD8+CD4-CCR7+CD45RA+ naive T cells. The receptors shown here come from a human donor in good health. Some libraries in this study had Jurkat cell RNA spiked in.

To note about this clonotype: One end of the junction does not line up with germline, which may come from a read error. This chain connects TRBV6-4 to TRBJ2-5; no clear D. Germline lookup yields CDR1 MRHNA and CDR2 SNTAGT. This CDR3 contains 9 residues. The CDR3: CASRVTLYF. CDR3 nucleotide sequence: TGTGCCAGCAGGGTGACCCTGTACTTC.

This clonotype has only one observation. This clone may be a read error of a much larger clone one base away. The rearrangement joins TRBV20-1 to TRBJ2-5; maybe TRBD2 (5 bases). Germline loops: CDR1 DFQATT, CDR2 SNEGSKA (reference sequence). There are 15 residues in the CDR3. CDR3 DNA sequence: TGCAGTGCTAGACGTCTGGGCGGGTACCAAGAGCCCCAGTACTTC. It yields the protein CSARRLGGYQEPQYF.

This chain links TRBV4-3 with TRBJ2-3, with D possibly TRBD2 on 6 matching bases. The CDR3 contains 16 residues. V was clipped by 4 bases and J by 3 bases, with 17 bases between them. Germline CDR1 and CDR2: LGHNA and YSLEER. CDR3 sequence: CASSRLLSGGTDTQYF. CDR3 nucleotide sequence: TGCGCCAGCAGCCGCCTCCTTAGCGGTGGGACAGATACGCAGTATTTT.

For this clonotype: This may arise from a read error, as a much more abundant clone is one base away. The chain carries TRBV27 and TRBJ2-5; 12 bases fit TRBD1. The V gene end was trimmed by 4 bases and the J gene end by 5 bases; junction bases not matched to a gene: 5. This CDR3 is built from 15 residues. Germline CDR1 and CDR2: MNHEY and SMNVEV (reference sequence). The CDR3 nucleotides are TGTGCCAGCAGTTGGGGGACAGGGGGCAGTGAGACCCAGTACTTC. Translation: CASSWGTGGSETQYF.

There are a few counts of this clonotype. The chain links TRBV15 to TRBJ2-1, with D unresolved. Trimming removed 0 bases from V and 2 bases from J, with 8 bases in between. The CDR3 is 15 amino acids. The V gene's germline CDR1 is LNHNV and CDR2 YYDKDF (reference sequence). CDR3 nucleotide sequence: TGTGCCACCAGCAGAGATCTAACACCCTACAATGAGCAGTTCTTC. Protein sequence: CATSRDLTPYNEQFF.

Remarks on this clonotype: Germline is not matched at one junction end, which may reflect a read error. CDR3 sequence: CASSQGTGPNIEAFF. CDR3 DNA sequence: TGCGCCAGCAGCCAAGGCACGGGACCGAACATTGAAGCTTTCTTT. The genes are TRBV4-3 and TRBJ1-1, with a possible D match to TRBD1 (5 bases). CDR1 is LGHNA, CDR2 YSLEER, per germline. The length of the CDR3 is 15 residues.

This clonotype was counted at least ten times. The chain is built from TRBV27 and TRBJ2-6, with D tentatively TRBD1 (5 bases). V was clipped by 2 bases and J by 2 bases, with 10 bases between them. From germline, CDR1 is MNHEY and CDR2 SMNVEV (reference sequence). CDR3 size: 16 residues. For the CDR3, the DNA is TGTGCCAGCAGTTTAACAGGTGCGACTGGGGCCAACGTCCTGACTTTC. It codes for CASSLTGATGANVLTF.

Concerning this clonotype: A read error may explain this, as a much larger clone is one base away. The chain recombines TRBV3-1 with TRBJ2-2, with 7 bases matching TRBD2. CDR3 length equals 18 residues. V lost 4 bases to trimming and J lost 0 bases; unmatched junction nucleotides: 11. Germline CDR1 is LGHDT and CDR2 is YNNKEL (reference sequence). CDR3 loop: CASSLPLPGGPNTGELFF. The CDR3 coding sequence is TGTGCCAGCAGCCTTCCACTACCGGGGGGTCCGAACACCGGGGAGCTGTTTTTT.

As concerns this clonotype: This may be a read error, as it is one base from a much larger clone. The chain is built from TRBV6-2 or TRBV6-3 and TRBJ1-4; D remains ambiguous. CDR3 length: 18 residues. The germline CDR1 and CDR2 sequences are MNHEY and SVGEGT. CDR3: CASSNGLDIFSDVEKLLF. The CDR3 DNA follows: TGTGCCAGCAGCAATGGACTTGACATATTTTCGGACGTCGAAAAACTGCTTTTT.

This clonotype was observed many times. V and J are TRBV9 and TRBJ2-5; D remains unclear. V dropped 2 bases and J dropped 1 base, with 21 bases sitting between them. Germline lookup yields CDR1 SGDLS and CDR2 YYNGEE. There are 18 residues in the CDR3. CDR3 loop: CASSVHTRAPTTQETQYF. Written as DNA, the CDR3 is TGTGCCAGCAGCGTTCACACAAGAGCCCCAACCACCCAAGAGACCCAGTACTTC.

This clonotype has a handful of counts. The chain employs TRBV27 and TRBJ2-1, with 11 bases identical to TRBD2. Germline loops: CDR1 MNHEY, CDR2 SMNVEV (reference sequence). The V gene end was trimmed by 3 bases and the J gene end by 9 bases; junction bases not matched to a gene: 7. CDR3 length: 15 residues. The chain's CDR3 is CASSLGLAEMSEQFF. The CDR3 DNA is TGTGCCAGCAGTTTGGGACTAGCGGAGATGTCTGAGCAGTTCTTC.

In its sample, this clonotype was seen many times. The chain joins TRBV6-2 or TRBV6-3 to TRBJ2-7; D gene unclear. The CDR3 is made up of 13 amino acids. Between the trimmed V and J ends, which lost 6 bases and 0 bases, there was a span of 9 bases. Germline loops: CDR1 MNHEY, CDR2 SVGEGT. CDR3 in amino acids: CASSLGNSYEQYF. The CDR3 DNA is TGTGCCAGCAGCCTGGGGAACTCCTACGAGCAGTACTTC.

This clonotype was detected many times. The V call is TRBV5-4, the J call TRBJ2-7; 9 bases agree with TRBD1. Trimming took 5 bases from V and 5 from J; bases not matched to a gene: 11. This CDR3 comprises 15 residues. Germline V CDR1 and CDR2: SGHNT, YYREEE (reference sequence). CDR3 residues: CASRTTGTGFDEQYF. The CDR3 DNA follows: TGTGCCAGCAGGACCACCGGGACAGGGTTTGACGAGCAGTACTTC.

With respect to this clonotype: This may be a read error: a much more frequent sequence differs by one nucleotide. V is TRBV27 and J is TRBJ2-7; D possibly corresponds to TRBD1 (6 bases). CDR3 length equals 12 residues. Germline V gene lookup returns CDR1 MNHEY and CDR2 SMNVEV (reference sequence). V lost 11 bases and J lost 3, with 14 bases in between. CDR3 amino acids: CAARGQSYEQYF. DNA of the CDR3: TGTGCCGCGAGAGGACAGAGCTACGAGCAGTACTTC.

Concerning this clonotype: Given a much more abundant clone one base away, this may be a read error. Without the conserved terminal phenylalanine or tryptophan, this CDR3 likely stems from a read error. The chain combines TRBV3-1 with TRBJ1-1, with a possible D match to TRBD1 (5 bases). V was pared by 3 bases and J by 2 bases, with 10 bases between. This CDR3 is built from 14 residues. The germline gives CDR1 LGHDT, CDR2 YNNKEL (reference sequence). In DNA form, the CDR3 reads TGTGCCAGCAGCCATGGCAGGGCAAACACTGAAGCTTTCCTT. Protein sequence: CASSHGRANTEAFL.

V gene TRBV3-1 combines with J gene TRBJ2-7; 7 nucleotides agree with TRBD2. Germline assignment: CDR1 LGHDT and CDR2 YNNKEL (reference sequence). With 3 bases clipped from V and 2 bases from J, the junction kept 7 bases outside the gene matches. This CDR3 region has 15 residues. The CDR3 protein is CASSQASGLTYEQYF. In nucleotides, the CDR3 is TGTGCCAGCAGCCAGGCTAGCGGCCTCACCTACGAGCAGTACTTC.

This clonotype was detected ten times or more. The rearrangement joins TRBV20-1 to TRBJ2-7; 8 bases map to TRBD2. Trimming took 3 bases from V and 1 from J; bases not matched to a gene: 2. Germline values: CDR1 DFQATT, CDR2 SNEGSKA (reference sequence). The CDR3 covers 13 residues. CDR3 in amino acids: CSARASGSYEQYF. The CDR3 DNA reads TGCAGTGCTAGGGCTAGCGGGTCCTACGAGCAGTACTTC.

V usage is TRBV5-1 and J usage is TRBJ2-7, with D perhaps matching TRBD1 (5 bases). Trimming took 0 bases from V and 2 from J, leaving 9 bases between them. The germline CDR1 and CDR2 sequences are SGHRS and YFSETQ. There are 14 residues in the CDR3. CDR3 amino acids: CASSLEWGPYEQYF. The CDR3 DNA follows: TGCGCCAGCAGCTTGGAGTGGGGCCCCTACGAGCAGTACTTC.

Comments on this clonotype: This may stem from a read error, because a much larger clone lies one nucleotide away. This rearrangement joins TRBV6-5 to TRBJ2-3, with TRBD2 as a possible D gene (6 bases). Germline assignment: CDR1 MNHEY and CDR2 SVGAGI. The CDR3 loop spans 15 amino acids. The CDR3 bases are TGTGCCAGCAGTTACGAGGTGGGGGGAACAGATACGCGGTATTTT. Translating gives CASSYEVGGTDTRYF.

As concerns this clonotype: Just one base apart from a much larger clone, this may be a read error. CDR3 DNA: TGTGCCTGGAGGACGGTACAGGGGGCGGGCGAGCAGTACTTC. Amino acids: CAWRTVQGAGEQYF. This chain uses TRBV30 with TRBJ2-7, with TRBD1 matching over 9 bases. The trim removed 3 bases at V and 6 bases at J, leaving 9 bases unmatched. The CDR3 has 14 residues. The V gene's germline CDR1 is GTSNPN and CDR2 SVGIG (reference sequence).

In its sample, this clonotype was seen many times. V gene TRBV28 combines with J gene TRBJ2-3; 14 bases align to TRBD2. V trimming: 6 bases; J trimming: 4 bases; junction bases outside the gene matches: 3. Germline V gene lookup returns CDR1 MDHEN and CDR2 SYDVKM. The CDR3 contains 15 residues. The CDR3 DNA reads as TGTGCCAGCAGGGGGACTAGCGGGAGCGCAGATACGCAGTATTTT. Amino acids: CASRGTSGSADTQYF.

Only one count was recorded for this clonotype. Just one base apart from a much larger clone, this may be a read error. J is TRBJ2-7 and V is TRBV20-1, with D possibly matching TRBD2 (6 bases). The ends were cut back, 5 bases at V and 4 bases at J, with 12 bases in the middle. The CDR3 runs to 12 residues. CDR1 and CDR2 (germline): DFQATT, SNEGSKA (reference sequence). The CDR3 DNA reads TGCAGTGCTGGGTGGGGGGATTACGAGCAGTACTTC. Translating it yields CSAGWGDYEQYF.

This clonotype was detected only a few times. The chain couples TRBV4-1 to TRBJ1-2; D not resolved. The germline gives CDR1 MGHRA, CDR2 YSYEKL. Trimming removed 1 base at V and 4 bases at J, with 13 bases between. The CDR3 extends over 15 amino acids. CDR3: CASSQVVTEIYGYTF. The CDR3 coding sequence is TGCGCCAGCAGCCAAGTCGTTACAGAGATCTATGGCTACACCTTC.

This chain links TRBV4-3 with TRBJ2-7; D unresolved. Looked up from germline, CDR1 is LGHNA and CDR2 is YSLEER. The V end lost 1 base, the J end lost 2 bases, and 18 bases lay between the germline ends. The CDR3 is 17 amino acids. CDR3 coding DNA: TGCGCCAGCAGCCAAGTCCCTAGTCGGACGGCGGCCTACGAGCAGTACTTC. Its protein product is CASSQVPSRTAAYEQYF.